These 5 T cell receptor beta chains came from one sample sequenced in a study of cytomegalovirus exposure and HLA in healthy donors. The PCR contained 60 Vbeta and 13 Jbeta primers. Measured with immunoSEQ multiplex PCR; TCRdb has only the in-frame clones, and not every one. The repertoire holds 150,000 to 200,000 clones, with 60% to 80% as singletons. Material for sequencing was PBMCs. The source is a man in his forties in good health and CMV-seropositive.

The chain is built from TRBV5-8 and TRBJ2-6; the match to TRBD1 covers 7 bases. Germline V gene sequence: CDR1 SGHTS, CDR2 YDEGEE. With V trimmed by 6 bases and J by 1 base, 10 bases remained unmatched. The CDR3 has 17 residues. The CDR3, as DNA: TGTGCCAGCAAGCCGACAGGGAGCTTGTCTGGGGCCAACGTCCTGACTTTC. The encoded protein is CASKPTGSLSGANVLTF.

The chain couples TRBV6-5 to TRBJ1-1; 9 positions match TRBD1. With V trimmed by 5 bases and J by 6 bases, 4 bases remained unmatched. Germline CDR1 is MNHEY and CDR2 is SVGAGI. The CDR3 totals 13 residues. CDR3 nucleotides: TGTGCCAGCAGTAGCCGGGACAGGGCTGAAGCTTTCTTT. Amino acids: CASSSRDRAEAFF.

The chain uses TRBV5-1 and TRBJ1-6; TRBD1 might be the D (5 bases). The length of the CDR3 is 17 residues. CDR1 and CDR2 (germline): SGHRS, YFSETQ. Deletions cut 2 bases from V and 10 bases from J, with 22 bases between. CDR3 in amino acids: CASSLNPRRTGGSPLHF. DNA for the CDR3: TGCGCCAGCAGCTTAAATCCCCGGCGGACGGGGGGATCACCCCTCCACTTT.

This sequence joins TRBV5-1 and TRBJ2-2; 8 nucleotides agree with TRBD1. The CDR3 runs 16 residues. Germline lookup yields CDR1 SGHRS and CDR2 YFSETQ. V shed 5 bases and J 4 bases; nucleotides not matched to a gene: 10. The chain's CDR3 is CASSPSGQVGTGELFF. CDR3 in DNA: TGCGCCAGCAGTCCTTCGGGACAGGTGGGCACCGGGGAGCTGTTTTTT.

The chain carries TRBV5-1 and TRBJ1-3; D remains unclear. Trimming cost V 0 bases and J 1 base, with 11 bases left between them. The germline gives CDR1 SGHRS, CDR2 YFSETQ. The CDR3 has 16 amino acids. The CDR3 region has the DNA TGCGCCAGCAGCTTGGGCGGTCCGGAGTCTGGAAACACCATATATTTT. This translates into CASSLGGPESGNTIYF. The complete variable domain, with remaining parts taken from reference TRBV5-1 and TRBJ1-3, reads KAGVTQTPRYLIKTRGQQVTLSCSPISGHRSVSWYQQTPGQGLQFLFEYFSETQRNKGNFPGRFSGRQFSNSRSEMNVSTLELGDSALYLCASSLGGPESGNTIYFGEGSWLTVV.